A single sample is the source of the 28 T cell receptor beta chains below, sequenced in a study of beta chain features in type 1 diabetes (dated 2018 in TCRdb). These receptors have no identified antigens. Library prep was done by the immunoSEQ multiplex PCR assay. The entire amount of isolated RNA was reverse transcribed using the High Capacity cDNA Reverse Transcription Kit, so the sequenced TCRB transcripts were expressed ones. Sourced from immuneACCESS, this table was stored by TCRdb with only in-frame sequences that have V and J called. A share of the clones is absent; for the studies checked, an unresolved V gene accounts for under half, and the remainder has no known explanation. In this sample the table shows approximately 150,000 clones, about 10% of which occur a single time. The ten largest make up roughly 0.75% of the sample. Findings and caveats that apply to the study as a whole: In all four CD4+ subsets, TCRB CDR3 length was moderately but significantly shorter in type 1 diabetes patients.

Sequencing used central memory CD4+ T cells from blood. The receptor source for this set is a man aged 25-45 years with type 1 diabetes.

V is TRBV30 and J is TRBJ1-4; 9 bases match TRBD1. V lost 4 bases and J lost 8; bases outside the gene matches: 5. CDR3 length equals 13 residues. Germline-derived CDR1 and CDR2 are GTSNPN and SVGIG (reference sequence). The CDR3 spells CAWNRGRTEKLFF. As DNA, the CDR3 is TGTGCCTGGAACAGGGGGCGTACGGAAAAACTGTTTTTT.

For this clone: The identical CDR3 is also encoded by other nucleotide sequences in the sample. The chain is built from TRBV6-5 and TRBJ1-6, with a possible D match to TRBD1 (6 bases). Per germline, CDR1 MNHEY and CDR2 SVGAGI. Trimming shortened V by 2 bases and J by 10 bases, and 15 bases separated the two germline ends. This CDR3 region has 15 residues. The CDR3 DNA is TGTGCCAGCAGTTACCGGGGGGGGGCAGGATCACCCCTCCACTTT. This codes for CASSYRGGAGSPLHF.

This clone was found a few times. The CDR3 loop reads CASSMQAGSQNQPQHF. DNA of the CDR3: TGTGCCAGTAGTATGCAGGCTGGATCCCAAAATCAGCCCCAGCATTTT. J is TRBJ1-5 and V is TRBV19, with unresolved D. Germline assignment: CDR1 LNHDA and CDR2 SQIVND (reference sequence). CDR3 size: 16 residues. V was clipped by 3 bases and J by 4 bases, with 16 bases between them. The full variable domain, its missing parts supplied by reference TRBV19 and TRBJ1-5, is DGGITQSPKYLFRKEGQNVTLSCEQNLNHDAMYWYRQDPGQGLRLIYYSQIVNDFQKGDIAEGYSVSREKKESFPLTVTSAQKNPTAFYLCASSMQAGSQNQPQHFGDGTRLSIL.

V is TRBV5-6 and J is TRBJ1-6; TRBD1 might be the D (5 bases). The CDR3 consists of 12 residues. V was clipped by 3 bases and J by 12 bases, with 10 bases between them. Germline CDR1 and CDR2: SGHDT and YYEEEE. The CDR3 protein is CASSYPGVPLHF. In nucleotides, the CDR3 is TGTGCCAGCAGCTACCCGGGGGTACCCCTCCACTTT.

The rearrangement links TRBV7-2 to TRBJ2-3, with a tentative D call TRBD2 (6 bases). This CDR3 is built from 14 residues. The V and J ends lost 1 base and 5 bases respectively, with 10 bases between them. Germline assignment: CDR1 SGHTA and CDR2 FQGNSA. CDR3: CASSLGLGLDTQYF. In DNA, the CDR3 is TGTGCCAGCAGCTTAGGACTAGGGCTAGATACGCAGTATTTT.

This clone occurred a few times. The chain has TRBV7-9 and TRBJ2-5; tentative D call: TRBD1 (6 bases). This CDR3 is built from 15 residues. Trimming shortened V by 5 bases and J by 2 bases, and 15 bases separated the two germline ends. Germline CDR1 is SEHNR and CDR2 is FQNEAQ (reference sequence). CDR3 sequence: CASSLDRTAQETQYF. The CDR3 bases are TGTGCCAGCAGCCTCGACAGGACAGCTCAAGAGACCCAGTACTTC.

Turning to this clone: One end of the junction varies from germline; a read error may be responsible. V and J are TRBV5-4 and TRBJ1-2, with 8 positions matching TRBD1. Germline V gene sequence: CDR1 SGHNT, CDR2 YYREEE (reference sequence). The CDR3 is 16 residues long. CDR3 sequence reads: CASSPPGQAVGYGHTF. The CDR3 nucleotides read TGTGCCAGCAGCCCACCGGGACAGGCTGTTGGCTATGGCCACACCTTC.

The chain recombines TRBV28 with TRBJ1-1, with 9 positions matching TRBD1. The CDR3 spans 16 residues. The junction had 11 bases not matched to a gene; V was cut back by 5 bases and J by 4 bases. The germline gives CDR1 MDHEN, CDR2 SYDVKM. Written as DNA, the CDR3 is TGTGCCAGCAGTCCCGACAGGGGGAGAGGGAGCACTGAAGCTTTCTTT. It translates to CASSPDRGRGSTEAFF.

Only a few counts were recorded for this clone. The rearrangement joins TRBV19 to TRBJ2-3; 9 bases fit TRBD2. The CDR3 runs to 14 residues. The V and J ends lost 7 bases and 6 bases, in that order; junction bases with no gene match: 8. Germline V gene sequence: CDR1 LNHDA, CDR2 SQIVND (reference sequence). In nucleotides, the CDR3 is TGTGCCAGTAAAGAGCGGGGGGCGGAGGATACGCAGTATTTT. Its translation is CASKERGAEDTQYF.

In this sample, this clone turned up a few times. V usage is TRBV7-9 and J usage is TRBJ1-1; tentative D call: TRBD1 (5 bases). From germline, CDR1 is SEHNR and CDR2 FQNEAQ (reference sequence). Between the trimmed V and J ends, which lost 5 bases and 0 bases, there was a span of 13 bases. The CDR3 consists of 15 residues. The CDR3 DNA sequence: TGTGCCAGCAGCCCACCGGGACTTATGAACACTGAAGCTTTCTTT. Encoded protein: CASSPPGLMNTEAFF.

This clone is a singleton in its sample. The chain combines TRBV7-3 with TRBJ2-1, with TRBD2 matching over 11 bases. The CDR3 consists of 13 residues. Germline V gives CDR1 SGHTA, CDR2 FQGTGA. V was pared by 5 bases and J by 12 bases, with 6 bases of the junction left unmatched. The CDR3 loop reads CASSNSLAGVQFF. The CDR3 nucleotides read TGTGCCAGCAGCAACTCACTAGCGGGGGTGCAGTTCTTC. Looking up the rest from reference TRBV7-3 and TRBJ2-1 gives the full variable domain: GAGVSQTPSNKVTEKGKYVELRCDPISGHTALYWYRQSLGQGPEFLIYFQGTGAADDSGLPNDRFFAVRPEGSVSTLKIQRTERGDSAVYLCASSNSLAGVQFFGPGTRLTVL.

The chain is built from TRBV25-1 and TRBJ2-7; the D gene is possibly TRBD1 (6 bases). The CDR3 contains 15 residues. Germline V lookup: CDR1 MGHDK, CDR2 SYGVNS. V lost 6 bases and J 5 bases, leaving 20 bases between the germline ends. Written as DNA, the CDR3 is TGTGCCAGCAGCCCCTCGACAGGAACGGAGGACGAGCAGTACTTC. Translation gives CASSPSTGTEDEQYF.

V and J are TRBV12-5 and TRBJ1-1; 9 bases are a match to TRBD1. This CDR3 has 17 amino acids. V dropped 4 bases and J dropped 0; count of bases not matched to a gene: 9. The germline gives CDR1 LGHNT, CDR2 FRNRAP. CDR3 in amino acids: CASGSQGATLLNTEAFF. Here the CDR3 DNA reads TGTGCTAGTGGTTCACAGGGGGCGACCCTACTGAACACTGAAGCTTTCTTT. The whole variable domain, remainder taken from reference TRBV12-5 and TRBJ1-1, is DARVTQTPRHKVTEMGQEVTMRCQPILGHNTVFWYRQTMMQGLELLAYFRNRAPLDDSGMPKDRFSAEMPDATLATLKIQPSEPRDSAVYFCASGSQGATLLNTEAFFGQGTRLTVV.

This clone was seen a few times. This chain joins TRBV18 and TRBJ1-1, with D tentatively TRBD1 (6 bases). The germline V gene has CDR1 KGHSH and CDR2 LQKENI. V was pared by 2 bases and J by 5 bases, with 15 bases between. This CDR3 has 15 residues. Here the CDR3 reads CASSPAGGRGTEAFF. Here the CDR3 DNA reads TGTGCCAGCTCACCAGCCGGGGGGCGAGGAACTGAAGCTTTCTTT.

This CDR3 reads CASRSGGTVSGYTF. Here the CDR3 DNA reads TGTGCCAGCAGGTCGGGAGGGACAGTCTCCGGCTACACCTTC. The chain employs TRBV6-1 and TRBJ1-2; 7 nucleotides align to TRBD1. The V gene end was trimmed by 6 bases and the J gene end by 8 bases; junction bases not matched to a gene: 12. The CDR3 spans 14 residues. Germline V gene data show CDR1 as MNHNS and CDR2 as SASEGT.

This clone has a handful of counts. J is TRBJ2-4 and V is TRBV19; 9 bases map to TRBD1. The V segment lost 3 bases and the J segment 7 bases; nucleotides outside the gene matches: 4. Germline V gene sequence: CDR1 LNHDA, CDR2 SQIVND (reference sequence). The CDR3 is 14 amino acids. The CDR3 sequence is CASSMGTGKNIQYF. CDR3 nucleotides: TGTGCCAGTAGTATGGGGACAGGGAAGAACATTCAGTACTTC.

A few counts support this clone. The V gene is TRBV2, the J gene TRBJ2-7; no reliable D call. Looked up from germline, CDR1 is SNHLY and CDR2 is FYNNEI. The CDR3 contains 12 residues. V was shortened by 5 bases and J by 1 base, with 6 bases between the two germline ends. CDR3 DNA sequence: TGTGCCAGCAGTTTTGAGTCCTACGAGCAGTACTTC. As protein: CASSFESYEQYF.

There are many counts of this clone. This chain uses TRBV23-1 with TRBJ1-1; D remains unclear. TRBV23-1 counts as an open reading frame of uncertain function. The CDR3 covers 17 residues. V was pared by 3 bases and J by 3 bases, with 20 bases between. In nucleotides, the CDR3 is TGCGCCAGCAGTCAGGAGGACGACCTCCCTCGGGACACTGAAGCTTTCTTT. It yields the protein CASSQEDDLPRDTEAFF.

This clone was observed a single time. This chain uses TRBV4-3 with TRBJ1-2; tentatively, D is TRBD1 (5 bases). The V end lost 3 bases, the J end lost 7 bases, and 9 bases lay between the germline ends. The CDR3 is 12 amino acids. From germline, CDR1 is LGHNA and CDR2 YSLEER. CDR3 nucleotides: TGCGCCAGCAGCCAGGGGGGAACTGGCTACACCTTC. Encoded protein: CASSQGGTGYTF.

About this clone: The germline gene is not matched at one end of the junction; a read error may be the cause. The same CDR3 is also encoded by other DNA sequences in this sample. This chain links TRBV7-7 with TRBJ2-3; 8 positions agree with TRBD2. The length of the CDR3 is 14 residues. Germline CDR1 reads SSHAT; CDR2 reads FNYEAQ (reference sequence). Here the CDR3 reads CASSPSGGTDTQYF. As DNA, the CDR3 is TGTGCTAGCAGCCCGAGCGGGGGAACAGATACGCAGTATTTT.

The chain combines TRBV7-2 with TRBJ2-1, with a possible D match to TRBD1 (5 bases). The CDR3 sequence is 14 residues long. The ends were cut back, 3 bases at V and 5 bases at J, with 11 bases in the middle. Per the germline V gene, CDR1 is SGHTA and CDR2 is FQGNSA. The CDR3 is CASSLARVHNEQFF. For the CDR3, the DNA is TGTGCCAGCAGCTTGGCCAGGGTCCACAATGAGCAGTTCTTC.

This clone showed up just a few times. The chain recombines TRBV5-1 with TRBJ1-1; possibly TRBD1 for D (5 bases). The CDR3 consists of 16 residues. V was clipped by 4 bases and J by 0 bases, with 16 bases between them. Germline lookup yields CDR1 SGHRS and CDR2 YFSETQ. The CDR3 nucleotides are TGCGCCAGCAGCCTCCGCGGGGGTGGTATGAACACTGAAGCTTTCTTT. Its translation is CASSLRGGGMNTEAFF. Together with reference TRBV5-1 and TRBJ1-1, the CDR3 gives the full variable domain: KAGVTQTPRYLIKTRGQQVTLSCSPISGHRSVSWYQQTPGQGLQFLFEYFSETQRNKGNFPGRFSGRQFSNSRSEMNVSTLELGDSALYLCASSLRGGGMNTEAFFGQGTRLTVV.

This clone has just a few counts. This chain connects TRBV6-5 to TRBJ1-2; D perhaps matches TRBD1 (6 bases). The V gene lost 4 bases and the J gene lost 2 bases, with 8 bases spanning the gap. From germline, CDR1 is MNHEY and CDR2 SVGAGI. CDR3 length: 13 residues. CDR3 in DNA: TGTGCCAGCAGTTCCGGACAGAACTATGGCTACACCTTC. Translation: CASSSGQNYGYTF.

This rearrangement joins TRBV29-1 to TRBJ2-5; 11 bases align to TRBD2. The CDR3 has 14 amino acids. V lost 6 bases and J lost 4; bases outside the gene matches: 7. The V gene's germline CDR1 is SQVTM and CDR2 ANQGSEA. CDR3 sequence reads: CSVDLAGGSETQYF. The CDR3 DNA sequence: TGCAGCGTCGATCTAGCGGGGGGATCAGAGACCCAGTACTTC.

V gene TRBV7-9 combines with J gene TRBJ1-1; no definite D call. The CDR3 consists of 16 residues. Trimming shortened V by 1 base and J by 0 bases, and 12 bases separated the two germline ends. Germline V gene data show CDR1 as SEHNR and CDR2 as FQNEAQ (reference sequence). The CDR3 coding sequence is TGTGCCAGCAGCTTAGGTTCGGTCCGCTTGAACACTGAAGCTTTCTTT. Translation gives CASSLGSVRLNTEAFF. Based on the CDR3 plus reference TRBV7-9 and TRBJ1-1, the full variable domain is DTGVSQNPRHKITKRGQNVTFRCDPISEHNRLYWYRQTLGQGPEFLTYFQNEAQLEKSRLLSDRFSAERPKGSFSTLEIQRTEQGDSAMYLCASSLGSVRLNTEAFFGQGTRLTVV.

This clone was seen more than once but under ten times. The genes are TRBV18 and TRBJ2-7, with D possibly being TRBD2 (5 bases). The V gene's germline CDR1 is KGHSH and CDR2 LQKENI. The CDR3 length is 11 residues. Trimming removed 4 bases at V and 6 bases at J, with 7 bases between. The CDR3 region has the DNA TGTGCCAGCTCACTAGAGGGCGAGCAGTACTTC. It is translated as CASSLEGEQYF.

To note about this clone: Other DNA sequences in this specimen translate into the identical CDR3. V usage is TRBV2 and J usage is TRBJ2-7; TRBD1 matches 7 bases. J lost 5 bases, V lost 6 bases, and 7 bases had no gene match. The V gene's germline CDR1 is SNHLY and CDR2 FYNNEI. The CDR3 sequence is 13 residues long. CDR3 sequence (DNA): TGTGCCAGCAGCGAACAGGGGTTCCACGAGCAGTACTTC. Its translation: CASSEQGFHEQYF.

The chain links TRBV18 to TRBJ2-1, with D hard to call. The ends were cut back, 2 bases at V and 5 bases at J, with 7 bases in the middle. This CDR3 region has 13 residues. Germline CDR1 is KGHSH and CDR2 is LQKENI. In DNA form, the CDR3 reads TGTGCCAGCTCACCATCGACAAACAATGAGCAGTTCTTC. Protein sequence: CASSPSTNNEQFF.